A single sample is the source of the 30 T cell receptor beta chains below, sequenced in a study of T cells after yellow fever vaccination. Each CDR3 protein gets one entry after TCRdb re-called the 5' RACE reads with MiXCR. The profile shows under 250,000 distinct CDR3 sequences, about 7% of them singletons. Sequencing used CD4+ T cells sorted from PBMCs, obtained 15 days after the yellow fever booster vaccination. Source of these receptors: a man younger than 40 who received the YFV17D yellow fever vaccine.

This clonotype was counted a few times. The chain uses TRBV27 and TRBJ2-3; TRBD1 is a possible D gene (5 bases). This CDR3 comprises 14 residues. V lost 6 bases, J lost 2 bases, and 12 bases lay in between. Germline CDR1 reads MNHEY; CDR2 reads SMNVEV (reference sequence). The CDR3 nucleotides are TGTGCCAGCAGATTGGGGCTACTCACAGATACGCAGTATTTT. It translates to CASRLGLLTDTQYF.

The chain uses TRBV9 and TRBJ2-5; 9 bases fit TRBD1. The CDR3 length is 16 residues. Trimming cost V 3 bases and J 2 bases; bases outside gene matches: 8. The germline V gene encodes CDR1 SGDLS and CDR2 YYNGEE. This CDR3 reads CASSATGTGKQETQYF. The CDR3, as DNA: TGTGCCAGCAGCGCGACCGGGACAGGGAAACAAGAGACCCAGTACTTC.

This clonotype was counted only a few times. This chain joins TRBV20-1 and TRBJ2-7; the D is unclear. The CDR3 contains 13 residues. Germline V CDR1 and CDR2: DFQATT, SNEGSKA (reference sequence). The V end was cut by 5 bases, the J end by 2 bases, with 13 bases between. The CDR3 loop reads CSASRLRPYEQYF. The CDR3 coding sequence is TGCAGTGCTTCAAGGCTCCGCCCCTACGAGCAGTACTTC.

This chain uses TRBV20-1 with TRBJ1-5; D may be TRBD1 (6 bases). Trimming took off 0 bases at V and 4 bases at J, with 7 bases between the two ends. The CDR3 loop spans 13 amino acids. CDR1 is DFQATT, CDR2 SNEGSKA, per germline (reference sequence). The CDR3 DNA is TGCAGTGCTAGAGAAACAGGGAATCAGCCCCAGCATTTT. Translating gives CSARETGNQPQHF.

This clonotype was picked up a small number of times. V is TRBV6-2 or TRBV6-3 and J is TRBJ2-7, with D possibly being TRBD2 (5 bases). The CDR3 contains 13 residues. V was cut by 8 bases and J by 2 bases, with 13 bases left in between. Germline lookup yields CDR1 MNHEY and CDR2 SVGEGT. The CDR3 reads CASSRAVTYEQYF. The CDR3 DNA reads TGTGCCAGCTCGAGGGCCGTAACCTACGAGCAGTACTTC.

DNA of the CDR3: TGTGCCAGCAGTTCAAAGACAGCTAGCTCCTACGAGCAGTACTTC. This gives the protein CASSSKTASSYEQYF. The chain uses TRBV28 and TRBJ2-7; perhaps TRBD1 as D (5 bases). The germline V gene encodes CDR1 MDHEN and CDR2 SYDVKM. Trimming took 4 bases from V and 0 from J, leaving 13 bases between them. This CDR3 is built from 15 residues.

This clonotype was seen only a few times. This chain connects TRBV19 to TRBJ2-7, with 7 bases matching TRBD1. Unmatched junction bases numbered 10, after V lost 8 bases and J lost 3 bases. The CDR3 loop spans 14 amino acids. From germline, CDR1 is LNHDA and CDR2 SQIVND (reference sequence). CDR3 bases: TGTGCCAGTCGAAACAGGGGAGAAGGCTACGAGCAGTACTTC. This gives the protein CASRNRGEGYEQYF. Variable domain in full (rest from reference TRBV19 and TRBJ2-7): DGGITQSPKYLFRKEGQNVTLSCEQNLNHDAMYWYRQDPGQGLRLIYYSQIVNDFQKGDIAEGYSVSREKKESFPLTVTSAQKNPTAFYLCASRNRGEGYEQYFGPGTRLTVT.

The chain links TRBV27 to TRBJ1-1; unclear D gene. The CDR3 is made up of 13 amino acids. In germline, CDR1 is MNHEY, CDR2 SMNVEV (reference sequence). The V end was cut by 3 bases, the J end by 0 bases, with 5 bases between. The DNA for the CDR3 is TGTGCCAGCAGTTTTTGGCTGAACACTGAAGCTTTCTTT. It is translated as CASSFWLNTEAFF.

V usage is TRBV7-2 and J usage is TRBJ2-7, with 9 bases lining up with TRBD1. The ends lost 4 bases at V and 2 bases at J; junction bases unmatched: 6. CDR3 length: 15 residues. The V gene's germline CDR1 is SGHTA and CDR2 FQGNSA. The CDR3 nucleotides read TGTGCCAGCAGCTCTTGGACAGGGGCCACCTACGAGCAGTACTTC. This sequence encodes CASSSWTGATYEQYF.

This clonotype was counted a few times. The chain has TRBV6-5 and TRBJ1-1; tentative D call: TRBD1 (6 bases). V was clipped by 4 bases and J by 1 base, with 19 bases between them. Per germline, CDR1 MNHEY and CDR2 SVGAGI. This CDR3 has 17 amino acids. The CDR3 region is CASSFKTGSNPNTEAFF. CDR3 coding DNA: TGTGCCAGCAGTTTCAAAACAGGGTCAAACCCGAACACTGAAGCTTTCTTT.

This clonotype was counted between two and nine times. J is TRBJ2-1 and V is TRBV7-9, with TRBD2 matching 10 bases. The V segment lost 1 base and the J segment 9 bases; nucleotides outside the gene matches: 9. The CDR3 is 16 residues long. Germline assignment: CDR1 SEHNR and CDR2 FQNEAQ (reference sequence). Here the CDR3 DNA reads TGTGCCAGCAGCTTAGGACTAGCGGGCTTAAGGGGTGAGCAGTTCTTC. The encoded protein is CASSLGLAGLRGEQFF.

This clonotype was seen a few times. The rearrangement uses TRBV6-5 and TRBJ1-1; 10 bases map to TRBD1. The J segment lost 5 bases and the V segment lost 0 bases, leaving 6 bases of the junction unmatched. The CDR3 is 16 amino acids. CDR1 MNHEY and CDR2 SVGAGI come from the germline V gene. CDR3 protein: CASSYSVGQGGTEAFF. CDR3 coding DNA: TGTGCCAGCAGTTACTCGGTTGGACAGGGGGGGACTGAAGCTTTCTTT.

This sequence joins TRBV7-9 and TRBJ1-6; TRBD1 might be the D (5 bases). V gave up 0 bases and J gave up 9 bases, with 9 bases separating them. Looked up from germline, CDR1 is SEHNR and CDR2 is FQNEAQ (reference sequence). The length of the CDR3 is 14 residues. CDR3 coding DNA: TGTGCCAGCAGCTTAGCCAGGGACGGTTCACCCCTCCACTTT. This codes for CASSLARDGSPLHF.

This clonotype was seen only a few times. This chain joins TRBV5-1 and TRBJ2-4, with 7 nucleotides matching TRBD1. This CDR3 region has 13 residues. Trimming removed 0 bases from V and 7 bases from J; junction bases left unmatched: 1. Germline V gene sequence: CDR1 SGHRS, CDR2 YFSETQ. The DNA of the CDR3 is TGCGCCAGCAGCTTGGCACAGGGGAACATTCAGTACTTC. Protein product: CASSLAQGNIQYF.

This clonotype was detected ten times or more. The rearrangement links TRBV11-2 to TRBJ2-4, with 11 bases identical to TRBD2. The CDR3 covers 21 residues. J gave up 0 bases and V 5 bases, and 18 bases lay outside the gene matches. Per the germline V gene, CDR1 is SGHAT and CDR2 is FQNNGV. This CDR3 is CASSLVGSGTSGKIAKNIQYF. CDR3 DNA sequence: TGTGCCAGCAGCCTAGTGGGGTCCGGGACTAGCGGAAAGATAGCCAAAAACATTCAGTACTTC.

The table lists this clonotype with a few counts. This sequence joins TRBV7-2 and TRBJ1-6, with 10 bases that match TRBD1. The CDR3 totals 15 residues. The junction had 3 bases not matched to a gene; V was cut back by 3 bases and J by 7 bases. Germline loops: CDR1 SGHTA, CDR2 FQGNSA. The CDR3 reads CASSFRTGGNSPLHF. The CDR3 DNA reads TGTGCCAGCAGCTTCCGGACAGGGGGGAATTCACCCCTCCACTTT.

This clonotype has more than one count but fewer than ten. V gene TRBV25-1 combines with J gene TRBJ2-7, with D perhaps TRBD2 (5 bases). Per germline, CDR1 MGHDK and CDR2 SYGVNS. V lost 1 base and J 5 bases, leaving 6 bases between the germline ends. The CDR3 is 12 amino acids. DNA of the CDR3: TGTGCCAGCAGTGAATGGGAGAACGAGCAGTACTTC. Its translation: CASSEWENEQYF.

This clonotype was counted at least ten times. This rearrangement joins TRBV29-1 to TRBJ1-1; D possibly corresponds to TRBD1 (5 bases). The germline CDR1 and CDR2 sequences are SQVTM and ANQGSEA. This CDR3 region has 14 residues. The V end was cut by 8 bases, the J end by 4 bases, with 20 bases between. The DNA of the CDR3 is TGCAGCCCGACTCGGCAGGGATTAAGCACTGAAGCTTTCTTT. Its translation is CSPTRQGLSTEAFF.

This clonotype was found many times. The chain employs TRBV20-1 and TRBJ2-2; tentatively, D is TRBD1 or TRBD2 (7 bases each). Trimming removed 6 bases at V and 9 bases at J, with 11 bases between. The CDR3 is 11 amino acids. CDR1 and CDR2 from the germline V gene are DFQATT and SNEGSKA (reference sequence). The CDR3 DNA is TGCAGTGCCAGGGGGGGTAGGGAGCTGTTTTTT. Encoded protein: CSARGGRELFF.

CDR3 in DNA: TGCGCCAGCAGCCCGGGCTCGGATGCCGGAAAAGAGACCCAGTACTTC. Protein sequence: CASSPGSDAGKETQYF. The chain recombines TRBV5-1 with TRBJ2-5; D call uncertain. Germline V gene lookup returns CDR1 SGHRS and CDR2 YFSETQ. Trimming removed 4 bases at V and 3 bases at J, with 19 bases between. The CDR3 has 16 amino acids.

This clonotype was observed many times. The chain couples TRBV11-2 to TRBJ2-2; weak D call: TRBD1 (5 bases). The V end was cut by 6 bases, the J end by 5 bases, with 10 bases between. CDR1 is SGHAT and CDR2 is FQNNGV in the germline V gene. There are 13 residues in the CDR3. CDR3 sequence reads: CASSIQVTGELFF. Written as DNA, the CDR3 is TGTGCCAGCAGTATACAGGTTACCGGGGAGCTGTTTTTT.

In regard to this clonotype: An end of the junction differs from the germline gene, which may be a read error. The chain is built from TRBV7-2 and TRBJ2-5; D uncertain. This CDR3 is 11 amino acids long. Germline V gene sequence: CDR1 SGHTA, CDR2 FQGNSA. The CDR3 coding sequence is TGTGCCGGCAGCTTTCTTGAGACCCAGTACTTC. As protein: CAGSFLETQYF.

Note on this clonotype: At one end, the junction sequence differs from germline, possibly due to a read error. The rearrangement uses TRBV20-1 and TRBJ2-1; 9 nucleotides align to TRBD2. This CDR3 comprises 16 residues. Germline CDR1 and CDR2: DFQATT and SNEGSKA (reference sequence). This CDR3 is CCARVAGGRSYNEQFF. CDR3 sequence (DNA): TGCTGTGCTAGAGTGGCGGGAGGGCGCTCCTACAATGAGCAGTTCTTC.

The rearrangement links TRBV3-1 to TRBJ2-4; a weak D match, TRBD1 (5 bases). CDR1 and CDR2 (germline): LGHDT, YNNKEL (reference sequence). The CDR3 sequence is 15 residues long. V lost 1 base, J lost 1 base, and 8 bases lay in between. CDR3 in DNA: TGTGCCAGCAGCCAAGCTGGGGCGGCCAAAAACATTCAGTACTTC. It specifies CASSQAGAAKNIQYF.

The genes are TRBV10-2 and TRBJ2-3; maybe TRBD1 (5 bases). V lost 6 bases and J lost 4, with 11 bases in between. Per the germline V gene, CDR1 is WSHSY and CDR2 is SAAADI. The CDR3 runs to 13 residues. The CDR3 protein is CASRTGHPDTQYF. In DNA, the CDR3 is TGCGCCAGCAGAACAGGTCACCCAGATACGCAGTATTTT.

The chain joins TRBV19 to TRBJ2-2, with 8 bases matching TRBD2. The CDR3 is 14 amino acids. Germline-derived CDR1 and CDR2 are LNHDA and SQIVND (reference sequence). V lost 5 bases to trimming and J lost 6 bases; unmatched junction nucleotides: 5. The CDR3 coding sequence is TGTGCCAGTAGTGTTGGACTAGCTCCCGGGGAGCTGTTTTTT. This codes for CASSVGLAPGELFF.

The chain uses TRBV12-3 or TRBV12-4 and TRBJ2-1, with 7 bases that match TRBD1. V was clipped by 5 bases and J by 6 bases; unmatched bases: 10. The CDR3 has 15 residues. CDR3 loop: CASSPRDSSFNEQFF. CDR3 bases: TGTGCCAGCAGTCCCCGGGACAGCTCATTCAATGAGCAGTTCTTC.

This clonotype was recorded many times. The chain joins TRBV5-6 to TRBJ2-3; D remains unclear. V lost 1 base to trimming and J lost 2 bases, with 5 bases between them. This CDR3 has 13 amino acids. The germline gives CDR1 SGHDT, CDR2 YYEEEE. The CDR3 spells CASSLFNTDTQYF. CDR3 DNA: TGTGCCAGCAGCTTGTTCAACACAGATACGCAGTATTTT.

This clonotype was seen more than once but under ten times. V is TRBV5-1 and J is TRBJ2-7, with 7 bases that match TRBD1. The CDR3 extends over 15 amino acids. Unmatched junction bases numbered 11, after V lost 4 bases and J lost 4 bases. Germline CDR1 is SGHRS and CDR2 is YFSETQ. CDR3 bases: TGCGCCAGCAGCACCAACTCGTTACAGGGGTACGAGCAGTACTTC. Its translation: CASSTNSLQGYEQYF.

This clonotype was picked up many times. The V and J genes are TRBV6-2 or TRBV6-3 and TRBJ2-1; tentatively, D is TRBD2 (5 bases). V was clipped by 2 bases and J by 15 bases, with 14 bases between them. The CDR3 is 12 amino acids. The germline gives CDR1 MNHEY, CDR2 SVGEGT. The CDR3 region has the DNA TGTGCCAGCAGTTACGACCGAGCGCGGGTGTTCTTC. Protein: CASSYDRARVFF.